This T cell receptor beta chain was identified in a study of blood T cell repertoires in COVID-19. The overall study: Samples taken during acute and convalescent COVID-19 were collected in the United States, Italy and Spain. Nucleic acid was either cDNA or gDNA, and it came from T cells, B-cell-depleted T cells, or PBMCs.

How the authors handled the data: The assay estimated nucleated cells by amplifying reference gene primers. Some clones are missing from TCRdb's copy, which holds only in-frame ones; the method was immunoSEQ multiplex PCR. D and trimming come from the DNA, and the V and J calls and clone size come from that table. The sample yields about 14,000 clones, approximately 73% seen once. The CDR3 contains 18 residues. The V and J ends lost 5 bases and 1 base, in that order; junction bases with no gene match: 9. In germline, CDR1 is MDHEN, CDR2 SYDVKM. The material sequenced was peripheral blood. The TCR originated in a boy aged 2 to 9 with active or convalescent COVID-19. The gene calls are TRBV28 and TRBJ2-6; 9 nucleotides align to TRBD1. CDR3 sequence reads: CASSPPGQGSSGANVLTF. The CDR3 DNA sequence: TGTGCCAGCAGTCCTCCGGGACAGGGTAGTTCTGGGGCCAACGTCCTGACTTTC.